One sample yielded the 30 T cell receptor beta chains listed below, sequenced in a study of PD-1 blockade in classical Hodgkin lymphoma. The patients all showed relapse after autologous stem cell transplantation, while their brentuximab vedotin exposure varied. Using immunoSEQ multiplex PCR, the repertoire was profiled, and TCRdb retains in-frame clones only, with some absent. Of approximately 44,000 clones detected, around three quarters appear once; the ten largest clones hold under 25%. The source was peripheral blood mononuclear cells (PBMCs), collected at baseline. Every receptor here comes from a human donor with classical Hodgkin lymphoma.

The CDR3 sequence: CASPPPALSEQYF. Written as DNA, the CDR3 is TGTGCCAGCCCGCCGCCAGCCCTCTCGGAGCAGTACTTC. V usage is TRBV6-1 and J usage is TRBJ2-7; D is undetermined. V was shortened by 8 bases and J by 7 bases, with 18 bases between the two germline ends. CDR3 length equals 13 residues. CDR1 is MNHNS, CDR2 SASEGT, per germline.

The chain recombines TRBV28 with TRBJ1-5, with D perhaps matching TRBD1 (6 bases). CDR1 MDHEN and CDR2 SYDVKM come from the germline V gene. Trimming removed 6 bases at V and 1 base at J, with 10 bases between. The CDR3 runs to 14 residues. CDR3 protein: CASRPGQSNQPQHF. In nucleotides, the CDR3 is TGTGCCAGCAGACCGGGACAAAGCAATCAGCCCCAGCATTTT.

This clone was seen only once. This rearrangement joins TRBV28 to TRBJ2-3; possibly TRBD2 for D (5 bases). V lost 5 bases to trimming and J lost 8 bases, with 11 bases between them. CDR3 size: 12 residues. The germline CDR1 and CDR2 sequences are MDHEN and SYDVKM. The CDR3 is CASSQIGSTQYF. Here the CDR3 DNA reads TGTGCCAGCAGTCAAATTGGGAGTACGCAGTATTTT. Complete variable domain (other parts from reference TRBV28 and TRBJ2-3): DVKVTQSSRYLVKRTGEKVFLECVQDMDHENMFWYRQDPGLGLRLIYFSYDVKMKEKGDIPEGYSVSREKKERFSLILESASTNQTSMYLCASSQIGSTQYFGPGTRLTVL.

The V and J genes are TRBV30 and TRBJ2-7; the D gene could be TRBD1 or TRBD2 (5 bases each). The CDR3 totals 12 residues. V was shortened by 4 bases and J by 0 bases, with 7 bases between the two germline ends. CDR1 and CDR2 from the germline V gene are GTSNPN and SVGIG (reference sequence). The CDR3 loop reads CAWTGSSYEQYF. In DNA form, the CDR3 reads TGTGCCTGGACAGGGAGCTCCTACGAGCAGTACTTC. The full variable domain, in which reference TRBV30 and TRBJ2-7 provide the parts outside the CDR3, is SQTIHQWPATLVQPVGSPLSLECTVEGTSNPNLYWYRQAAGRGLQLLFYSVGIGQISSEVPQNLSASRPQDRQFILSSKKLLLSDSGFYLCAWTGSSYEQYFGPGTRLTVT.

The rearrangement joins TRBV11-2 to TRBJ1-1; a weak D match, TRBD1 (5 bases). The germline V and J ends were trimmed by 6 bases and 5 bases, with 13 bases remaining between them. Germline V lookup: CDR1 SGHAT, CDR2 FQNNGV. The CDR3 runs 13 residues. This CDR3 is CASSSTGRTEAFF. DNA of the CDR3: TGTGCCAGCAGTAGTACAGGAAGAACTGAAGCTTTCTTT. The variable domain in full, with the rest retrieved from reference TRBV11-2 and TRBJ1-1, is EAGVAQSPRYKIIEKRQSVAFWCNPISGHATLYWYQQILGQGPKLLIQFQNNGVVDDSQLPKDRFSAERLKGVDSTLKIQPAKLEDSAVYLCASSSTGRTEAFFGQGTRLTVV.

The CDR3 loop is CASSPRLAGGHSYEQYF. CDR3 nucleotide sequence: TGTGCCAGTAGTCCGCGACTAGCGGGCGGACATTCCTACGAGCAGTACTTC. The chain has TRBV19 and TRBJ2-7, with TRBD2 identical over 10 bases. This CDR3 is 17 amino acids long. V was pared by 5 bases and J by 1 base, with 11 bases of the junction left unmatched. From germline, CDR1 is LNHDA and CDR2 SQIVND (reference sequence).

This chain uses TRBV4-2 with TRBJ2-3; no firm D call. With 3 bases removed from V and 2 bases from J, the gap between germline ends came to 3 bases. This CDR3 has 12 amino acids. The germline gives CDR1 LGHNA, CDR2 YNFKEQ. The chain's CDR3 is CASSHFTDTQYF. The CDR3 region has the DNA TGTGCCAGCAGCCACTTCACAGATACGCAGTATTTT.

The chain joins TRBV28 to TRBJ1-2; 9 bases align to TRBD1. The CDR3 consists of 14 residues. Germline V gene lookup returns CDR1 MDHEN and CDR2 SYDVKM. Trimming removed 6 bases from V and 7 bases from J; junction bases left unmatched: 9. CDR3 protein: CASRPSGTGSGYTF. CDR3 bases: TGTGCCAGCAGGCCGTCCGGGACAGGGTCTGGCTACACCTTC.

This clone turned up a few times. This chain links TRBV30 with TRBJ2-7; D perhaps matches TRBD1 (6 bases). This CDR3 is 12 amino acids long. CDR1 and CDR2 from the germline V gene are GTSNPN and SVGIG (reference sequence). V was cut by 1 base and J by 2 bases, with 6 bases left in between. The CDR3 bases are TGTGCCTGGAGTGAGGGGGCCTACGAGCAGTACTTC. Protein: CAWSEGAYEQYF.

The rearrangement joins TRBV28 to TRBJ2-7; 9 bases are a match to TRBD1. Looked up from germline, CDR1 is MDHEN and CDR2 is SYDVKM. The V gene end was trimmed by 5 bases and the J gene end by 3 bases; junction bases not matched to a gene: 5. The CDR3 is 14 residues long. The DNA of the CDR3 is TGTGCCAGCAGTCGGACAGGGGACAGCTACGAGCAGTACTTC. It encodes CASSRTGDSYEQYF.

This clone was seen only a few times. The chain carries TRBV7-9 and TRBJ1-5; 7 bases agree with TRBD1. V gave up 3 bases and J gave up 0 bases; unmatched junction bases: 2. The CDR3 length is 15 residues. Looked up from germline, CDR1 is SEHNR and CDR2 is FQNEAQ (reference sequence). The DNA of the CDR3 is TGTGCCAGCAGCTTGACAGGGAATAGCAATCAGCCCCAGCATTTT. Translating gives CASSLTGNSNQPQHF.

The J gene is TRBJ2-5, the V gene TRBV7-9, with D uncertain. The length of the CDR3 is 12 residues. The V gene's germline CDR1 is SEHNR and CDR2 FQNEAQ (reference sequence). V dropped 0 bases and J dropped 7 bases, with 6 bases sitting between them. The CDR3 loop is CASSLASVTQYF. CDR3 bases: TGTGCCAGCAGCTTAGCGTCGGTGACCCAGTACTTC.

This chain links TRBV7-6 with TRBJ1-1, with D possibly being TRBD1 (5 bases). Germline lookup yields CDR1 SGHVS and CDR2 FNYEAQ. The CDR3 runs 14 residues. The V gene lost 2 bases and the J gene lost 2 bases, with 9 bases spanning the gap. CDR3 bases: TGTGCCAGCAGCTTACAGGGCGGAAACACTGAAGCTTTCTTT. This gives the protein CASSLQGGNTEAFF.

The chain combines TRBV19 with TRBJ2-1, with 12 bases lining up with TRBD2. After removal of 5 bases from V and 9 bases from J, the junction contained 11 bases not matched to a gene. The germline CDR1 and CDR2 sequences are LNHDA and SQIVND (reference sequence). The CDR3 contains 16 residues. The CDR3 nucleotides are TGTGCCAGTAGTTTTATCTCTAGCGGGAGGGCCACTGAGCAGTTCTTC. This translates into CASSFISSGRATEQFF.

This clone was counted a few times. The chain uses TRBV29-1 and TRBJ2-5, with TRBD2 identical over 11 bases. Trimming at V came to 0 bases and at J to 5 bases, leaving 17 bases not matched to a gene. CDR3 length equals 19 residues. Germline CDR1 and CDR2: SQVTM and ANQGSEA. The CDR3 region is CSVEDVTSGSLGRSETQYF. Here the CDR3 DNA reads TGCAGCGTTGAAGATGTCACTAGCGGGAGCCTAGGTCGGTCGGAGACCCAGTACTTC.

This chain connects TRBV6-5 to TRBJ2-7; D tentatively reads TRBD1 or TRBD2 (5 bases each). Germline V lookup: CDR1 MNHEY, CDR2 SVGAGI. The CDR3 totals 12 residues. V was shortened by 8 bases and J by 4 bases, with 12 bases between the two germline ends. The CDR3, as DNA: TGTGCCAGCGGGACCATAAGGTACGAGCAGTACTTC. Residues: CASGTIRYEQYF.

The chain joins TRBV18 to TRBJ1-4; a possible D gene is TRBD1 (6 bases). This CDR3 region has 15 residues. Trimming shortened V by 3 bases and J by 6 bases, and 14 bases separated the two germline ends. The germline CDR1 and CDR2 sequences are KGHSH and LQKENI. The CDR3 here is CASSPFGGADEKLFF. CDR3 in DNA: TGTGCCAGCTCACCTTTTGGGGGGGCAGATGAAAAACTGTTTTTT.

The chain uses TRBV21-1 and TRBJ2-6. TRBV21-1 is described as a pseudogene. The CDR3 spans 15 residues. The CDR3 nucleotides read TGTGCCAGCAGCAAGGCTATCTCTGGGGCCAACGTCCTGACTTTC. It is translated as CASSKAISGANVLTF.

The genes are TRBV11-2 and TRBJ2-7; D is uncertain. V shed 4 bases and J shed 7 bases, with 14 bases lying between them. CDR3 length: 13 residues. The germline gives CDR1 SGHAT, CDR2 FQNNGV. CDR3 in DNA: TGTGCCAGCAGCTCCTCCCCACGGATGGAGCAGTACTTC. This translates into CASSSSPRMEQYF.

The J gene is TRBJ2-7, the V gene TRBV6-5; possible D gene TRBD2, 6 bases. Trimming pared 0 bases from V and 5 bases from J, leaving 14 bases between. The CDR3 sequence is 15 residues long. Germline-derived CDR1 and CDR2 are MNHEY and SVGAGI. In DNA form, the CDR3 reads TGTGCCAGCAGTTACTCGAATTTGGCGGGGAACGAGCAGTACTTC. It encodes CASSYSNLAGNEQYF.

V and J are TRBV21-1 and TRBJ1-5. TRBV21-1 is a known pseudogene. The CDR3 runs 15 residues. Written as DNA, the CDR3 is TGTGCCAGCAGCGGGACAGCGGGACTCCGTCAGCCCCAGCATTTT. The encoded protein is CASSGTAGLRQPQHF.

The rearrangement joins TRBV10-1 to TRBJ2-5; 8 nucleotides align to TRBD1. Germline CDR1 is WNHNN and CDR2 is SYGVQD (reference sequence). The V segment lost 6 bases and the J segment 5 bases; nucleotides outside the gene matches: 5. This CDR3 has 13 amino acids. The CDR3 sequence is CASSGQGAETQYF. The DNA for the CDR3 is TGCGCCAGCAGCGGACAGGGAGCGGAGACCCAGTACTTC.

On this clone: One end of the junction varies from germline; a read error may be responsible. The sample contains more than one DNA sequence encoding this CDR3. V usage is TRBV7-7 and J usage is TRBJ2-7, with D maybe TRBD2 (5 bases). The CDR3 contains 16 residues. Germline V gene data show CDR1 as SSHAT and CDR2 as FNYEAQ (reference sequence). In DNA, the CDR3 is TGCGCCAGCAGCCAAGGTCTAGCTATAAGCTCCTACGAGCAGTACTTC. Its translation is CASSQGLAISSYEQYF.

This chain connects TRBV9 to TRBJ2-2; 10 bases match TRBD2. The CDR3 is made up of 15 amino acids. The ends lost 1 base at V and 7 bases at J; junction bases unmatched: 4. Germline loops: CDR1 SGDLS, CDR2 YYNGEE. CDR3 sequence: CASSVKLAGVGELFF. CDR3 nucleotides: TGTGCCAGCAGCGTAAAGCTAGCGGGAGTCGGGGAGCTGTTTTTT.

This chain connects TRBV11-2 to TRBJ1-1; TRBD1 matches 7 bases. V was pared by 3 bases and J by 0 bases, with 4 bases of the junction left unmatched. CDR1 SGHAT and CDR2 FQNNGV come from the germline V gene. The CDR3 spans 15 residues. CDR3 sequence (DNA): TGTGCCAGCAGCTTTCAGACAGGGATGAACACTGAAGCTTTCTTT. This sequence encodes CASSFQTGMNTEAFF.

The V call is TRBV28, the J call TRBJ1-1; D is perhaps TRBD1 (5 bases). The CDR3 runs to 14 residues. CDR1 is MDHEN and CDR2 is SYDVKM in the germline V gene. V lost 6 bases to trimming and J lost 0 bases, with 11 bases between them. The CDR3 region has the DNA TGTGCCAGCAGCCCCACAGGTTTGAACACTGAAGCTTTCTTT. Its protein product is CASSPTGLNTEAFF.

This rearrangement joins TRBV6-1 to TRBJ1-3, with D hard to call. The CDR3 has 12 residues. Germline V CDR1 and CDR2: MNHNS, SASEGT. V was cut by 2 bases and J by 4 bases, with 3 bases left in between. The CDR3 reads CASSEQGNTIYF. The CDR3 DNA reads as TGTGCCAGCAGTGAACAGGGAAACACCATATATTTT.

V is TRBV7-3 and J is TRBJ2-6; 8 positions match TRBD2. CDR1 SGHTA and CDR2 FQGTGA come from the germline V gene. The CDR3 is made up of 17 amino acids. Germline trimming cut 4 bases from V and 2 bases from J; bases unmatched to any gene: 7. CDR3 region: CASSSLGRAAGANVLTF. The DNA for the CDR3 is TGTGCCAGCAGCTCCCTCGGGAGGGCGGCTGGGGCCAACGTCCTGACTTTC.

The chain employs TRBV27 and TRBJ1-1; D perhaps matches TRBD1 (6 bases). The CDR3 spans 12 residues. Germline V CDR1 and CDR2: MNHEY, SMNVEV (reference sequence). V lost 3 bases and J lost 5, with 7 bases in between. The CDR3 DNA reads as TGTGCCAGCAGTTTTCAGGGGACTGAAGCTTTCTTT. This codes for CASSFQGTEAFF.

The DNA of the CDR3 is TGTGCCAGCAGCTTATTTCCGAGGCTGGGGGAGACCCAGTACTTC. The encoded protein is CASSLFPRLGETQYF. V gene TRBV7-2 combines with J gene TRBJ2-5; D not resolved. V lost 2 bases and J 5 bases, leaving 15 bases between the germline ends. The CDR3 totals 15 residues. Germline lookup yields CDR1 SGHTA and CDR2 FQGNSA.